This is a list of T cell receptor beta chains from one sample in a study of shared clonotypes between healthy human individuals. The method was immunoSEQ multiplex PCR; TCRdb's version includes in-frame clones alone and lacks a portion of them. This table holds roughly 770,000 clones, 90% to 97% found once. Sequencing input: naive CD8+ T cells sorted from blood. The receptor set was obtained from a man in his thirties or forties in good health. The CDR3 runs from the conserved cysteine through the conserved F or W. Fields, in order: clone size, J gene, D gene, V gene, CDR3 protein, CDR3 DNA. D genes are given only for firm matches. Not all rows give a size; the values are once, few, many and, for expanded clones, a class.

>.|TRBJ2-7|.|TRBV7-6
CASSPGGPPYEQYF
TGTGCCAGCAGCCCCGGGGGGCCTCCCTACGAGCAGTACTTC
>.|TRBJ2-2|TRBD2|TRBV11-3
CASSPRLAGGTGELFF
TGTGCCAGCAGCCCCCGACTAGCGGGAGGGACCGGGGAGCTGTTTTTT
>.|TRBJ2-7|TRBD2|TRBV27
CASSLGTSGTYYEQYF
TGTGCCAGCAGTTTGGGGACTAGCGGGACATACTACGAGCAGTACTTC
>.|TRBJ2-2|.|TRBV7-9
CASSFAGELFF
TGTGCCAGCAGCTTCGCCGGGGAGCTGTTTTTT
>.|TRBJ2-1|TRBD2|TRBV29-1
CSALLAGDYNEQFF
TGCAGCGCTCTCCTAGCGGGGGACTACAATGAGCAGTTCTTC
>once|TRBJ2-1|TRBD1|TRBV9
CASSVPSGTENEQFF
TGTGCCAGCAGCGTCCCCAGTGGGACAGAGAATGAGCAGTTCTTC
>.|TRBJ1-1|.|TRBV11-2
CASSLGQNTEAFF
TGTGCCAGCAGCCTAGGACAAAACACTGAAGCTTTCTTT
>.|TRBJ2-7|TRBD2|TRBV5-4
CASTDSGRSYEQYF
TGTGCCAGCACCGATAGCGGGAGGTCCTACGAGCAGTACTTC
>.|TRBJ2-1|TRBD2|TRBV29-1
CSVELAGGSDEQFF
TGCAGCGTTGAACTAGCGGGAGGGAGCGATGAGCAGTTCTTC
>.|TRBJ2-3|.|TRBV6-5
CASSYSTGALTDTQYF
TGTGCCAGCAGTTACTCGACCGGGGCCCTCACAGATACGCAGTATTTT
>.|TRBJ2-1|.|TRBV7-8
CASSDGGDEQFF
TGTGCCAGCAGCGATGGTGGGGATGAGCAGTTCTTC
>.|TRBJ2-7|.|TRBV10-3
CAISDFQYRESHEQYF
TGTGCCATCAGTGATTTCCAATACAGGGAGTCCCACGAGCAGTACTTC
>.|TRBJ2-5|.|TRBV7-9
CASSLPAGAETQYF
TGTGCCAGCAGCTTACCAGCAGGGGCAGAGACCCAGTACTTC
>once|TRBJ2-2|.|TRBV7-9
CASSPGRVNTGELFF
TGTGCCAGCAGCCCGGGCCGAGTAAACACCGGGGAGCTGTTTTTT
>.|TRBJ2-7|.|TRBV5-1
CASSLYEGGSSYEQYF
TGCGCCAGCAGCTTGTACGAAGGGGGATCATCCTACGAGCAGTACTTC
>.|TRBJ1-2|.|TRBV7-9
CASRPTLDRTGYTF
TGTGCCAGCAGACCTACCCTCGACCGAACTGGCTACACCTTC
>.|TRBJ1-1|.|TRBV6-1
CASRWGVVDTEAFF
TGTGCCAGTCGGTGGGGGGTGGTAGACACTGAAGCTTTCTTT
>.|TRBJ2-7|TRBD2|TRBV14
CASSQGTSGSDEQYF
TGTGCCAGCAGCCAAGGGACTAGCGGGAGCGACGAGCAGTACTTC
>once|TRBJ2-5|.|TRBV11-2
CASSLDGETQYF
TGTGCCAGCAGCCTTGATGGGGAGACCCAGTACTTC
>.|TRBJ2-1|.|TRBV6-6
CASSYSSSGRENEQFF
TGTGCCAGCAGTTACTCGAGTAGTGGGAGAGAAAATGAGCAGTTCTTC
>.|TRBJ2-3|.|TRBV27
CASSLLWGGTDTQYF
TGTGCCAGCAGTTTATTGTGGGGGGGCACAGATACGCAGTATTTT
>once|TRBJ1-2|.|TRBV15
CATSAGANYGYTF
TGTGCCACCAGCGCAGGGGCTAACTATGGCTACACCTTC
>.|TRBJ2-3|TRBD1|TRBV13
CASSPPPGQATDTQYF
TGTGCCAGCAGCCCTCCCCCGGGACAGGCCACAGATACGCAGTATTTT
>.|TRBJ2-6|TRBD1|TRBV5-1
CASSLGQGALGANVLTF
TGCGCCAGCAGCTTGGGACAGGGGGCGCTTGGGGCCAACGTCCTGACTTTC
>.|TRBJ1-1|.|TRBV30
CAWREGGGTEAFF
TGTGCCTGGAGAGAAGGGGGAGGCACTGAAGCTTTCTTT
>once|TRBJ2-7|.|TRBV11-2
CASSLAPRWGALEYEQYF
TGTGCCAGCAGCTTAGCCCCCCGATGGGGGGCTTTGGAGTACGAGCAGTACTTC